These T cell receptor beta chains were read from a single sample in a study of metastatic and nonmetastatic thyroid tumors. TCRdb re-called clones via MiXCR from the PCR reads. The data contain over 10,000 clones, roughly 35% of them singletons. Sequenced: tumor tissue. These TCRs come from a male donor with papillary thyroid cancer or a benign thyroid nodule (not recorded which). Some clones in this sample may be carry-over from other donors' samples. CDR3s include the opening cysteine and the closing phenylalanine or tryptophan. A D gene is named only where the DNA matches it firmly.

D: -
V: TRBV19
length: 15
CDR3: CASSEGGSSVYGYTF

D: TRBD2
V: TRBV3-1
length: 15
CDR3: CASSSTSGSTGELFF

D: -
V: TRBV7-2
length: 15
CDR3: CASSLAAGPSYEQYF

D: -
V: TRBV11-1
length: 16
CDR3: CASSSEEAGSWAEAFF

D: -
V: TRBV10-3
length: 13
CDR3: CAISESTNYEQYF

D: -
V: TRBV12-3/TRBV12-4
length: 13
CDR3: CASTLQTVNEQFF

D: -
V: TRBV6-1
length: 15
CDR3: CASSSQMQYNSPLHF

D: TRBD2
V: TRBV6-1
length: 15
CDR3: CASSPLAGEFYEQYF

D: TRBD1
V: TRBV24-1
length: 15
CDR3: CATSRGTGGEGNQYF

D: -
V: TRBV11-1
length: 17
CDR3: CARERVGPSSGANVLTF

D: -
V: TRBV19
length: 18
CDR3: CASSLKGRDGRGRKPLHF

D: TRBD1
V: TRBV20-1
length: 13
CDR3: CSAPDRTNYGYTF

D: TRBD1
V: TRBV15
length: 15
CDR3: CATSRAGQGQYEQYF

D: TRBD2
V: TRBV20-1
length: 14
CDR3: CSASLAGGPHTQYF

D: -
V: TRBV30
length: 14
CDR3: CAWSAGTGGNTIYF

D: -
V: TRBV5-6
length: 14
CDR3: CASSLAGHTGEQYF

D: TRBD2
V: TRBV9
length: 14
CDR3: CANSGLGITDTQYF

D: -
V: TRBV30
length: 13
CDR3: CAWSVGAGVKLFF